This T cell receptor beta chain was identified in a study of shared clonotypes between healthy human individuals (dated by TCRdb to between 2020 and 2021). Some background on the complete study: The cohort comprised two women and a few men aged 18 to 49 years. Between about 0.85 and 10 billion PBMCs per donor were obtained by leukapheresis. For each donor, CD4 naive and CD4 memory were each run on three plates, CD8 naive on two plates, and CD8 memory on one plate. To increase sequencing depth and limit assay-specific biases, TCR repertoire library preparation and sequencing were carried out by different laboratories using diverse techniques. To estimate repertoire size and how much clonotype sharing occurs between individuals, the study deeply sequenced the blood TCR repertoires of five healthy adults.

Regarding this clone: The antigen this receptor binds is unknown. No clone much larger than this one lies a single base away; base qualities are absent.

The CDR3 sequence holds 16 residues, the cysteine and phenylalanine included. Only the CDR3 region is kept as DNA, spanning 48 bases read in frame from base 1. The germline V gene sets CDR1 to LGHNA and CDR2 to YSLEER. V is pruned by 3 bases and J by 2 bases, leaving 6 bases of the junction without a gene match. Healthy HIV-negative adults with no recently reported acute infections or vaccinations were included as donors. Every donor was a Caucasian adult living in Nashville, Tennessee, USA. The CD8 memory samples were a combination of magnetically selected CD45RO+ cells and CCR7-negative CD45RA+ effector memory (TemRA) cells. Blood was obtained by leukapheresis, after which PBMCs were separated by Ficoll-Histopaque density gradient centrifugation and cryopreserved in liquid nitrogen vapor phase. Analytical flow cytometry was used to check the purity and quantity of each magnetically sorted T cell population. From each sorted fraction, genomic DNA was isolated and quantified by UV absorbance on a Nanodrop 2000c.

The full study reports these points: Higher generation probabilities were observed for clonotypes shared by all four sorted-subset donors than for non-shared clonotypes. Larger estimated clonotype richness was generally found for naive subsets than for memory subsets. When a handful of donors were compared, the shared fraction of clonotypes was around 5% for naive CD4, 3.5% for naive CD8, more than 2% for memory CD4, and 0.3% to 0.5% for memory CD8. Because the study included a small number of donors, the genetic and exposure-history diversity represented was limited. Sampling was restricted to blood, and TCR repertoires in tissue are likely to differ from TCR repertoires in blood. Pairwise subsampling indicated that sequencing depth was expected to affect the degree of clonotype sharing among donors. Incomplete sequencing was indicated by rarefaction of sorted-subset datasets, despite the large sequencing depth.

Using the deep immunoSEQ assay, multiplex PCR amplified TCR CDR3 regions from genomic DNA. For each cell subset, the extracted genomic DNA was distributed evenly across all wells of several immunoSEQ 96-well plates, and each plate served as one replicate. Each replicate PCR for sorted subsets received around 0.2 ug genomic DNA, equal to some 32,000 T cell genomes. The purified libraries were quantified using a Qubit 3.0 fluorometer, sized with a Bioanalyzer 2100, and then quantified again using the KAPA Library Quantification kit. Every immunoSEQ 96-well plate was sequenced on a dedicated single-read 150-cycle Illumina NextSeq 550 flow cell. Processing in the source paper ran as follows. The immunoSEQ output contained only junctional sequences without quality scores, so filtering could not match that applied to full-length reads. To assign V/J genes and CDR3, sequences were annotated using PyIR, a Python wrapper for IgBLAST v1.9, with IMGT germline references. Reads were removed for weak V/J assignments (E-value above 1e-6), missing CDR3, stop codons, out-of-frame junctions, or ambiguous translated residues. V3J clonotypes were defined by identical inferred V gene, J gene, and CDR3 amino acid sequence. Percentage overlap between repertoires was computed as shared unique clonotypes divided by the size of the smaller repertoire. RTK rarefaction, the Chao1 estimator, and Recon v2.1 estimates of unobserved clonotypes were used to assess repertoire richness. Generation probabilities for all TCRbeta clonotypes obtained by the gDNA method from four donors were computed using OLGA. Not all clones reach the TCRdb copy of this immuneACCESS table, which keeps in-frame sequences only. Checked studies attribute under half of the gap to unresolved V genes and leave the rest unexplained. That table gives V, J and clone size, and the DNA gave D and trimming. The sample table records some 690,000 clones; roughly 87% of these occur just once. Roughly 36% of the sample is in the top ten clones.

The receptor comes from a man aged 18 to 30 in good health. Some clones in this sample may be carry-over from other donors' samples. The specimen was memory CD8+ T cells from PBMCs. The cell subset or site tag for this specimen amounts to: CD45RO+ cells pooled with CCR7-negative TemRA cells. In this chain, TRBV4-3 is recombined with TRBJ1-4; 7 bases in the junction line up with TRBD1. The DNA reads TGCGCCAGCAGCCATAGCACGACAGGGACTAATGAAAAACTGTTTTTT. It translates as CASSHSTTGTNEKLFF.